This T cell receptor beta chain was captured by sequencing in a study of cytomegalovirus exposure and HLA in healthy donors. Study-level background: HLA-typed donors were the source of approximately 86 million unique TCRs held in an early data release.

This CDR3 region has 13 residues. J lost 2 bases, V lost 4 bases, and 0 bases had no gene match. CDR1 is WNHNN and CDR2 is SYGVQD in the germline V gene (reference sequence). The PCR contained 60 Vbeta and 13 Jbeta primers. In the study's own analysis: In a later analysis, the count reached about 80 million unique TCR beta chains, with 10 million to 11 million shared. The assay was immunoSEQ multiplex PCR, and TCRdb's table has in-frame clones only and misses some. The D gene and trimming were derived from the DNA, and the V and J assignments and clone size from that table. The data hold more than 100,000 clones, with around three quarters observed a single time. This clone was detected only a few times. Its antigen is not known. Overall study findings and caveats: What a later analysis reportedly showed was that an Asian-associated ancestry cluster had fewer N-insertions than the approximately 700-donor mean.

The source of this sequence is a woman under 30 in good health and CMV-seropositive. The chain has TRBV10-1 and TRBJ1-2; TRBD1 matches 8 bases. The specimen was PBMCs. The DNA for the CDR3 is TGCGCCAGCAGTGGGACAGGGAACTATGGCTACACCTTC. Translation: CASSGTGNYGYTF.